The sequence of this T cell receptor beta chain was determined in a study of OX40 agonist ivuxolimab in advanced cancers. The wider study: At 82.7% male, the cohort had a mean age of about 60 years, ranging from 23 to 79.

Comments on this clone: Its antigen is not identified.

Assay used: immunoSEQ multiplex PCR; TCRdb lists only in-frame clones, some missing. The repertoire holds roughly 92,000 clones, with roughly 89% as singletons. V lost 9 bases and J lost 4, with 12 bases in between. Germline CDR1 reads MNHNS; CDR2 reads SASEGT. The CDR3 sequence is 13 residues long. Overall study results and limits: Partial responders at 0.1-3.0 mg/kg showed near-lowest clonal expansion. More expanded clones were seen, on average, in CD8+ T cells than in CD4+.

This clonotype was sampled from an adult with an advanced solid tumor such as melanoma, head and neck, liver or kidney cancer. The V call is TRBV6-1, the J call TRBJ2-2, with a tentative D call TRBD1 (6 bases). The sample consisted of CD4+ or CD8+ T cells sorted from blood, taken in a trial of the OX40 agonist ivuxolimab. The CDR3 DNA sequence: TGTGCCAGACGGGACACAGTCACCGGGGAGCTGTTTTTT. This translates into CARRDTVTGELFF.